Below are 8 T cell receptor beta chains sequenced from a single sample in a study of blood T cell repertoires in COVID-19. Data came from immunoSEQ multiplex PCR; TCRdb stores just in-frame clones and leaves some out. This table has over 60,000 clones, 82% appearing once. Sequences were obtained from peripheral blood. These TCRs come from a woman aged 80 or older with acute or convalescent COVID-19.

The chain links TRBV30 to TRBJ2-2, with 11 bases that match TRBD1. Trimming cost V 7 bases and J 6 bases; bases outside gene matches: 7. The germline V gene has CDR1 GTSNPN and CDR2 SVGIG (reference sequence). CDR3 length: 14 residues. CDR3 DNA: TGTGCCTCCCGGGACAGGGGGATATCCGGGGAGCTGTTTTTT. Its protein product is CASRDRGISGELFF. The entire variable domain, with the rest obtained from reference TRBV30 and TRBJ2-2, is as follows: SQTIHQWPATLVQPVGSPLSLECTVEGTSNPNLYWYRQAAGRGLQLLFYSVGIGQISSEVPQNLSASRPQDRQFILSSKKLLLSDSGFYLCASRDRGISGELFFGEGSRLTVL.

The chain couples TRBV23-1 to TRBJ1-3; 10 bases are a match to TRBD1. TRBV23-1 is an ORF, and what it does is uncertain. This CDR3 is built from 15 residues. The V gene end was trimmed by 4 bases and the J gene end by 4 bases; junction bases not matched to a gene: 4. CDR3 in amino acids: CASSPTGGEGNTIYF. In DNA form, the CDR3 reads TGCGCCAGCAGTCCGACAGGGGGCGAGGGAAACACCATATATTTT.

This clone was picked up a small number of times. The chain combines TRBV6-5 with TRBJ2-7; 11 bases agree with TRBD1. The CDR3 is 15 residues long. Unmatched junction bases numbered 10, after V lost 7 bases and J lost 5 bases. Germline V gene lookup returns CDR1 MNHEY and CDR2 SVGAGI. Written as DNA, the CDR3 is TGTGCCAGCACCCTCAAGAGGACAGGGGGCGACGAGCAGTACTTC. Translating it yields CASTLKRTGGDEQYF.

The chain has TRBV15 and TRBJ1-3; D perhaps matches TRBD1 (5 bases). The length of the CDR3 is 14 residues. Trimming removed 4 bases from V and 2 bases from J, with 9 bases in between. Germline CDR1 LNHNV, CDR2 YYDKDF (reference sequence). This CDR3 is CATSTRTTGNTIYF. The CDR3 DNA reads TGTGCCACCAGCACTCGGACAACTGGAAACACCATATATTTT.

The rearrangement uses TRBV7-6 and TRBJ2-7; perhaps TRBD1 as D (6 bases). V gave up 5 bases and J gave up 2 bases, with 13 bases separating them. Germline values: CDR1 SGHVS, CDR2 FNYEAQ. The CDR3 is made up of 14 amino acids. Here the CDR3 reads CASSRTDSTYEQYF. Written as DNA, the CDR3 is TGTGCCAGCAGCAGGACAGATTCCACCTACGAGCAGTACTTC.

This sequence joins TRBV5-1 and TRBJ2-1; D ambiguous. V was clipped by 0 bases and J by 13 bases, with 14 bases between them. Germline V lookup: CDR1 SGHRS, CDR2 YFSETQ. This CDR3 is 13 amino acids long. The CDR3 spells CASSLDGFTQQFF. For the CDR3, the DNA is TGCGCCAGCAGCTTGGACGGGTTCACGCAACAGTTCTTC.

The chain is built from TRBV7-9 and TRBJ1-2, with TRBD1 identical over 7 bases. There are 13 residues in the CDR3. After removal of 4 bases from V and 6 bases from J, the junction contained 5 bases not matched to a gene. The germline gives CDR1 SEHNR, CDR2 FQNEAQ (reference sequence). CDR3 protein: CASSYRTGNGYTF. CDR3 DNA: TGTGCCAGCAGCTACCGGACAGGAAATGGCTACACCTTC.

In its sample, this clone was seen once. The rearrangement links TRBV7-2 to TRBJ2-2, with a possible D match to TRBD2 (5 bases). The CDR3 is 16 residues long. V lost 1 base to trimming and J lost 2 bases, with 11 bases between them. Germline loops: CDR1 SGHTA, CDR2 FQGNSA. CDR3 nucleotide sequence: TGTGCCAGCAGCTTAGACGGGATGCTTAACACCGGGGAGCTGTTTTTT. Amino acid sequence: CASSLDGMLNTGELFF. Full variable domain (rest looked up from reference TRBV7-2 and TRBJ2-2): GAGVSQSPSNKVTEKGKDVELRCDPISGHTALYWYRQSLGQGLEFLIYFQGNSAPDKSGLPSDRFSAERTGGSVSTLTIQRTQQEDSAVYLCASSLDGMLNTGELFFGEGSRLTVL.